Listed here are 24 T cell receptor beta chains from one sample, sequenced in a study of technical replicates of blood from a few donors. Assay: immunoSEQ multiplex PCR; the TCRdb copy retains only in-frame clones and omits some. The sample holds around 80,000 clones; around 94% are singletons and the top ten take 0.35% to 0.4%. Sequencing used T cells isolated from PBMCs. The source is a human donor in good health.

V is TRBV11-2 and J is TRBJ2-3, with D hard to call. V gave up 2 bases and J gave up 3 bases, with 15 bases separating them. The CDR3 is 16 residues long. CDR1 SGHAT and CDR2 FQNNGV come from the germline V gene. The CDR3 spells CASSLQQNYGTDTQYF. The CDR3 region has the DNA TGTGCCAGCAGCTTACAACAAAACTATGGTACAGATACGCAGTATTTT.

This clone was observed once. The V gene is TRBV11-3, the J gene TRBJ2-7, with 10 bases lining up with TRBD1. Germline-derived CDR1 and CDR2 are SGHNT and YENEEA. Trimming removed 5 bases from V and 1 base from J; junction bases left unmatched: 2. The CDR3 sequence is 14 residues long. The CDR3 nucleotides are TGTGCCAGCAGCCCGGGACAGGGGTCCTACGAGCAGTACTTC. It is translated as CASSPGQGSYEQYF.

This rearrangement joins TRBV6-1 to TRBJ1-4; no clear D. CDR3 length equals 13 residues. The V gene's germline CDR1 is MNHNS and CDR2 SASEGT. V was pared by 3 bases and J by 6 bases, with 8 bases between. The CDR3 sequence: CASSEERYEKLFF. CDR3 nucleotide sequence: TGTGCCAGCAGTGAGGAGAGATATGAAAAACTGTTTTTT.

The V and J genes are TRBV4-3 and TRBJ2-1; tentatively, D is TRBD2 (6 bases). V dropped 1 base and J dropped 10 bases, with 14 bases sitting between them. CDR1 and CDR2 (germline): LGHNA, YSLEER. This CDR3 contains 14 residues. The CDR3 protein is CASSQGDGSHEQFF. CDR3 in DNA: TGCGCCAGCAGCCAAGGGGACGGGAGTCACGAGCAGTTCTTC.

V gene TRBV6-5 combines with J gene TRBJ2-3; TRBD1 agrees at 7 bases. Unmatched junction bases numbered 6, after V lost 0 bases and J lost 3 bases. This CDR3 region has 16 residues. Germline CDR1 reads MNHEY; CDR2 reads SVGAGI. The CDR3 sequence is CASSYSGGLGTDTQYF. DNA of the CDR3: TGTGCCAGCAGTTACTCAGGGGGCTTGGGTACAGATACGCAGTATTTT.

The chain links TRBV4-2 to TRBJ2-3; 10 nucleotides align to TRBD2. The germline CDR1 and CDR2 sequences are LGHNA and YNFKEQ. This CDR3 has 21 amino acids. V lost 0 bases, J lost 2 bases, and 17 bases stayed unmatched. The CDR3 here is CASSQESWRLAGEEVTDTQYF. CDR3 DNA sequence: TGTGCCAGCAGCCAAGAGTCTTGGAGGCTAGCGGGAGAGGAAGTCACAGATACGCAGTATTTT.

The chain combines TRBV6-5 with TRBJ2-3; maybe TRBD1 (6 bases). The CDR3 is made up of 12 amino acids. Deletions cut 6 bases from V and 8 bases from J, with 12 bases between. Per germline, CDR1 MNHEY and CDR2 SVGAGI. DNA of the CDR3: TGTGCCAGCAGGCTCAGAGGGGGTACGCAGTATTTT. This translates into CASRLRGGTQYF.

The chain uses TRBV14 and TRBJ1-2; 7 bases fit TRBD1. Per the germline V gene, CDR1 is SGHDN and CDR2 is FVKESK. The ends lost 6 bases at V and 8 bases at J; junction bases unmatched: 6. The CDR3 contains 12 residues. The CDR3 DNA is TGTGCCAGCAGTAGACAGGGAAGAGGCTACACCTTC. Its translation is CASSRQGRGYTF.

V and J are TRBV11-3 and TRBJ2-7, with 7 nucleotides matching TRBD2. The germline CDR1 and CDR2 sequences are SGHNT and YENEEA. V shed 0 bases and J 0 bases; nucleotides not matched to a gene: 2. The CDR3 has 15 amino acids. The CDR3 region has the DNA TGTGCCAGCAGCTTAGAAGCGGGGAGCTCCTACGAGCAGTACTTC. This sequence encodes CASSLEAGSSYEQYF.

The chain employs TRBV5-4 and TRBJ2-7; possible D gene TRBD1, 6 bases. The germline gives CDR1 SGHNT, CDR2 YYREEE (reference sequence). The CDR3 has 12 residues. V lost 2 bases and J 7 bases, leaving 10 bases between the germline ends. The CDR3 bases are TGTGCCAGCAGCTTAGGAGACAGGGAGCAGTACTTC. Its translation: CASSLGDREQYF.

CDR3 nucleotides: TGTGCCACCAGCGCGTTAGGGGCGGGAGGGCTTGACGGGGAGCTGTTTTTT. Its translation is CATSALGAGGLDGELFF. This chain joins TRBV15 and TRBJ2-2; 9 bases fit TRBD2. This CDR3 has 17 residues. With V trimmed by 5 bases and J by 7 bases, 14 bases remained unmatched. The germline V gene encodes CDR1 LNHNV and CDR2 YYDKDF (reference sequence).

V and J are TRBV30 and TRBJ2-6, with D possibly TRBD2 on 6 matching bases. V was cut by 4 bases and J by 1 base, with 8 bases left in between. CDR1 is GTSNPN and CDR2 is SVGIG in the germline V gene (reference sequence). The CDR3 length is 14 residues. This CDR3 is CAWTGRSGANVLTF. In nucleotides, the CDR3 is TGTGCCTGGACAGGGAGGTCTGGGGCCAACGTCCTGACTTTC.

The rearrangement joins TRBV7-4 to TRBJ2-7, with 8 bases that match TRBD1. The CDR3 spans 19 residues. CDR1 is SGHVT and CDR2 is SQSDAQ in the germline V gene. V dropped 5 bases and J dropped 3; count of bases not matched to a gene: 21. CDR3 region: CASSPRQGFLGSYYYEQYF. CDR3 sequence (DNA): TGTGCCAGCAGCCCCCGACAGGGGTTTCTCGGGTCTTATTACTACGAGCAGTACTTC.

Comments on this clone: One end of the junction fails to match germline, which may point to a read error. V and J are TRBV28 and TRBJ2-5, with D perhaps TRBD1 (6 bases). Looked up from germline, CDR1 is MDHEN and CDR2 is SYDVKM. The CDR3 is 16 residues long. CDR3 in amino acids: CASSKGPDWGQEPQYF. The CDR3 DNA reads TGTGCCAGCAGCAAGGGACCGGATTGGGGGCAAGAGCCCCAGTACTTC.

This chain uses TRBV12-5 with TRBJ1-1; 8 bases agree with TRBD1. Germline trimming cut 5 bases from V and 7 bases from J; bases unmatched to any gene: 6. The CDR3 totals 13 residues. The germline gives CDR1 LGHNT, CDR2 FRNRAP. CDR3 in amino acids: CASGTPGGNEAFF. The CDR3 DNA follows: TGTGCTAGTGGTACTCCAGGGGGCAATGAAGCTTTCTTT.

The chain couples TRBV19 to TRBJ2-7, with D perhaps TRBD2 (7 bases). The V end was cut by 5 bases, the J end by 2 bases, with 10 bases between. This CDR3 is built from 13 residues. Germline V gene lookup returns CDR1 LNHDA and CDR2 SQIVND (reference sequence). The CDR3 DNA reads TGTGCCAGTAGTGTAGGGGGGGCCTACGAGCAGTACTTC. Protein product: CASSVGGAYEQYF.

The chain joins TRBV5-1 to TRBJ2-1, with 10 bases identical to TRBD2. This CDR3 is built from 15 residues. The ends lost 0 bases at V and 7 bases at J; junction bases unmatched: 4. Germline CDR1 reads SGHRS; CDR2 reads YFSETQ. The CDR3 coding sequence is TGCGCCAGCAGCTTGGAAGCGGGAGGGCTGAATGAGCAGTTCTTC. Translated, it gives CASSLEAGGLNEQFF.

V and J are TRBV15 and TRBJ2-7; 7 nucleotides match TRBD2. V lost 8 bases, J lost 5 bases, and 6 bases stayed unmatched. Germline lookup yields CDR1 LNHNV and CDR2 YYDKDF (reference sequence). The CDR3 length is 12 residues. The CDR3 DNA is TGTGCCACCGGACTAGGCGAGGACGAGCAGTACTTC. Amino acid sequence: CATGLGEDEQYF.

V gene TRBV6-1 combines with J gene TRBJ2-4; TRBD1 matches at 9 bases. Germline values: CDR1 MNHNS, CDR2 SASEGT. The J segment lost 3 bases and the V segment lost 3 bases, leaving 9 bases of the junction unmatched. The CDR3 sequence is 17 residues long. This chain's CDR3 is CASSDLRRDRVKNIQYF. CDR3 DNA sequence: TGTGCCAGCAGTGACCTGAGGAGGGACAGGGTCAAAAACATTCAGTACTTC.

V usage is TRBV28 and J usage is TRBJ2-7; 8 bases map to TRBD1. CDR3 length: 12 residues. CDR1 and CDR2 from the germline V gene are MDHEN and SYDVKM. V lost 3 bases to trimming and J lost 5 bases; unmatched junction nucleotides: 0. CDR3 protein: CASSLTGDEQYF. Written as DNA, the CDR3 is TGTGCCAGCAGTTTGACAGGGGACGAGCAGTACTTC.

This clone was seen once. The rearrangement uses TRBV6-6 and TRBJ2-3, with D perhaps TRBD2 (6 bases). The germline V gene has CDR1 MNHNY and CDR2 SVGAGI (reference sequence). Trimming took off 8 bases at V and 3 bases at J, with 15 bases between the two ends. This CDR3 comprises 14 residues. CDR3 in DNA: TGTGCCAGCCTGAGCGGGCCGGAGACAGATACGCAGTATTTT. Protein sequence: CASLSGPETDTQYF.

The chain uses TRBV27 and TRBJ1-2; D gene ambiguous. Germline loops: CDR1 MNHEY, CDR2 SMNVEV (reference sequence). This CDR3 is built from 13 residues. The germline V and J ends were trimmed by 2 bases and 2 bases, with 6 bases remaining between them. CDR3 amino acids: CASSLDGNYGYTF. In nucleotides, the CDR3 is TGTGCCAGCAGTTTAGACGGGAACTATGGCTACACCTTC.

The chain recombines TRBV6-6 with TRBJ1-5, with 7 bases fitting TRBD1. Germline V lookup: CDR1 MNHNY, CDR2 SVGAGI (reference sequence). The CDR3 covers 14 residues. With V trimmed by 5 bases and J by 7 bases, 8 bases remained unmatched. The CDR3 loop reads CASSPQGLRQPQHF. The CDR3 region has the DNA TGTGCCAGCAGTCCACAGGGGTTGCGACAGCCCCAGCATTTT.

V gene TRBV7-3 combines with J gene TRBJ1-2; TRBD1 matches 11 bases. CDR3 length equals 15 residues. Germline CDR1 reads SGHTA; CDR2 reads FQGTGA. With 4 bases clipped from V and 1 base from J, the junction kept 2 bases outside the gene matches. The CDR3: CASSSGTGGNYGYTF. The CDR3 DNA follows: TGTGCCAGCAGCTCCGGGACAGGGGGTAACTATGGCTACACCTTC.